One and the same sample provided the 19 T cell receptor beta chains below, sequenced in a study of cytomegalovirus exposure and HLA in healthy donors. The table came from immunoSEQ multiplex PCR; TCRdb's copy has only in-frame clones and leaves some out. The data contain roughly 100,000 clones, approximately 94% of them singletons. The specimen sequenced was PBMCs. The receptors derive from a woman aged 18-29 years in good health and CMV-seronegative.

The chain employs TRBV2 and TRBJ1-3; D is unclear. The CDR3 runs 16 residues. Trimming took 7 bases from V and 0 from J, leaving 16 bases between them. The germline gives CDR1 SNHLY, CDR2 FYNNEI. CDR3 in amino acids: CASTGDTRSSGNTIYF. CDR3 coding DNA: TGTGCCAGCACCGGCGACACTCGTTCCTCTGGAAACACCATATATTTT.

The CDR3 spells CASRPGMNTEAFF. The CDR3 DNA sequence: TGTGCCAGCAGGCCAGGAATGAACACTGAAGCTTTCTTT. V usage is TRBV7-2 and J usage is TRBJ1-1; D remains ambiguous. V was shortened by 6 bases and J by 0 bases, with 8 bases between the two germline ends. CDR1 is SGHTA and CDR2 is FQGNSA in the germline V gene. This CDR3 is built from 13 residues.

The J gene is TRBJ1-6, the V gene TRBV30; D is undetermined. Trimming cost V 0 bases and J 3 bases, with 9 bases left between them. The CDR3 consists of 15 residues. The germline V gene encodes CDR1 GTSNPN and CDR2 SVGIG (reference sequence). CDR3 in DNA: TGTGCCTGGAGTGTACGACCAGGCTATAATTCACCCCTCCACTTT. Amino acids: CAWSVRPGYNSPLHF.

The genes are TRBV30 and TRBJ2-1; D gene uncertain. The V gene lost 0 bases and the J gene lost 4 bases, with 16 bases spanning the gap. The germline V gene encodes CDR1 GTSNPN and CDR2 SVGIG (reference sequence). The CDR3 is 16 amino acids. CDR3 sequence (DNA): TGTGCCTGGAGTGTACGCCCCCGGAGTCGGTACAATGAGCAGTTCTTC. Protein: CAWSVRPRSRYNEQFF.

The V call is TRBV28, the J call TRBJ2-2; TRBD1 might be the D (6 bases). Trimming shortened V by 6 bases and J by 5 bases, and 10 bases separated the two germline ends. Germline CDR1 reads MDHEN; CDR2 reads SYDVKM. The CDR3 loop spans 13 amino acids. The CDR3 is CASRLTGTGELFF. The CDR3 DNA is TGTGCCAGCAGGCTGACAGGTACCGGGGAGCTGTTTTTT.

This clone was seen a single time. This chain joins TRBV6-5 and TRBJ2-7; 9 bases match TRBD1. Germline V gene lookup returns CDR1 MNHEY and CDR2 SVGAGI. The CDR3 consists of 14 residues. The junction had 7 bases not matched to a gene; V was cut back by 5 bases and J by 5 bases. CDR3 sequence (DNA): TGTGCCAGCAGTGACCGGGACAGGGAACACGAGCAGTACTTC. Its translation is CASSDRDREHEQYF.

V and J are TRBV4-2 and TRBJ2-5; 13 nucleotides match TRBD2. Germline values: CDR1 LGHNA, CDR2 YNFKEQ. V was pared by 0 bases and J by 5 bases, with 6 bases of the junction left unmatched. The length of the CDR3 is 17 residues. The CDR3 DNA reads as TGTGCCAGCAGCCAAGAACTAGCGGGAGGGCCGGGGGAGACCCAGTACTTC. It is translated as CASSQELAGGPGETQYF.

This clone appeared a few times. The chain joins TRBV7-3 to TRBJ1-1; perhaps TRBD1 as D (5 bases). The V gene lost 5 bases and the J gene lost 8 bases, with 9 bases spanning the gap. Germline V lookup: CDR1 SGHTA, CDR2 FQGTGA. The CDR3 has 11 residues. In DNA form, the CDR3 reads TGTGCCAGCAGCACCAGGGTCGAAGCTTTCTTT. This gives the protein CASSTRVEAFF.

CDR3 in DNA: TGTGCCAGCAGCCTGACCTTCGGGGTCGGAAACACCATATATTTT. This gives the protein CASSLTFGVGNTIYF. The chain links TRBV7-2 to TRBJ1-3; D ambiguous. In germline, CDR1 is SGHTA, CDR2 FQGNSA. V dropped 5 bases and J dropped 4 bases, with 15 bases sitting between them. This CDR3 spans 15 amino acids.

This clone came up once. This chain joins TRBV7-6 and TRBJ2-5; 10 bases are a match to TRBD2. CDR1 is SGHVS and CDR2 is FNYEAQ in the germline V gene. The J segment lost 5 bases and the V segment lost 5 bases, leaving 17 bases of the junction unmatched. The CDR3 totals 18 residues. The chain's CDR3 is CASSRGPAGGPTPETQYF. The CDR3 DNA reads as TGTGCCAGCAGCCGAGGTCCAGCGGGAGGGCCTACCCCGGAGACCCAGTACTTC.

This chain joins TRBV18 and TRBJ2-1, with TRBD2 identical over 11 bases. Looked up from germline, CDR1 is KGHSH and CDR2 is LQKENI. This CDR3 contains 15 residues. V was clipped by 6 bases and J by 3 bases; unmatched bases: 4. CDR3: CASSAGTSGYNEQFF. The CDR3 DNA sequence: TGTGCCAGCTCGGCCGGGACTAGCGGCTACAATGAGCAGTTCTTC.

CDR3 amino acids: CSADMRYGYTF. CDR3 nucleotides: TGCAGTGCCGACATGCGCTATGGCTACACCTTC. This chain joins TRBV20-1 and TRBJ1-2; D is uncertain. Germline V CDR1 and CDR2: DFQATT, SNEGSKA (reference sequence). The V gene lost 6 bases and the J gene lost 4 bases, with 9 bases spanning the gap. CDR3 length: 11 residues.

V usage is TRBV13 and J usage is TRBJ2-7, with 8 nucleotides matching TRBD2. Germline V lookup: CDR1 PRHDT, CDR2 FYEKMQ (reference sequence). Losses at the gene ends were 3 bases for V and 0 bases for J; bases not matched to a gene: 1. CDR3 length equals 14 residues. CDR3 sequence (DNA): TGTGCCAGCAGCTTGAGCGGGAGCTCCTACGAGCAGTACTTC. It specifies CASSLSGSSYEQYF.

The chain couples TRBV6-5 to TRBJ2-3; 7 nucleotides match TRBD2. Germline assignment: CDR1 MNHEY and CDR2 SVGAGI. This CDR3 has 16 residues. The V and J ends lost 2 bases and 4 bases, in that order; junction bases with no gene match: 9. The CDR3 sequence is CASSYGERDNPDTQYF. DNA for the CDR3: TGTGCCAGCAGTTACGGGGAGCGGGATAATCCAGATACGCAGTATTTT.

The rearrangement joins TRBV6-5 to TRBJ2-5; 9 positions agree with TRBD2. With V trimmed by 3 bases and J by 5 bases, 4 bases remained unmatched. Germline-derived CDR1 and CDR2 are MNHEY and SVGAGI. The CDR3 length is 14 residues. The chain's CDR3 is CASSYTGTSETQYF. The CDR3 nucleotides are TGTGCCAGCAGTTATACTGGGACTAGCGAGACCCAGTACTTC.

The chain combines TRBV4-1 with TRBJ1-4, with TRBD1 identical over 8 bases. Germline-derived CDR1 and CDR2 are MGHRA and YSYEKL. This CDR3 has 16 residues. V shed 4 bases, J shed 8 bases, and the junction held 12 bases outside the gene matches. The CDR3 protein is CASSPQLGTGAEKLFF. CDR3 nucleotide sequence: TGCGCCAGCAGCCCTCAACTGGGGACAGGAGCCGAAAAACTGTTTTTT.

This chain uses TRBV25-1 with TRBJ2-7; D is possibly TRBD2 (6 bases). V lost 4 bases, J lost 6 bases, and 13 bases lay in between. Looked up from germline, CDR1 is MGHDK and CDR2 is SYGVNS. CDR3 length equals 13 residues. For the CDR3, the DNA is TGTGCCAGCAGTGTCGGAGGAGGGGCCGAGCAGTACTTC. Its protein product is CASSVGGGAEQYF.

This chain connects TRBV11-2 to TRBJ1-1, with TRBD1 matching over 9 bases. Germline values: CDR1 SGHAT, CDR2 FQNNGV. The CDR3 is 13 residues long. V was clipped by 4 bases and J by 5 bases; unmatched bases: 2. CDR3 sequence reads: CASSSDRGTEAFF. The CDR3 region has the DNA TGTGCCAGCAGCTCAGACAGGGGGACTGAAGCTTTCTTT.

The V call is TRBV5-1, the J call TRBJ2-3; TRBD2 aligns across 15 bases. Trimming removed 3 bases from V and 5 bases from J; junction bases left unmatched: 13. The CDR3 covers 19 residues. CDR1 and CDR2 (germline): SGHRS, YFSETQ. CDR3 DNA: TGCGCCAGCAGCTCCCACGGACTAGCGGGAGGGCCTGGGCGAGATACGCAGTATTTT. This translates into CASSSHGLAGGPGRDTQYF.